The entry that follows covers one TCR beta chain sequence. Using unique molecular identifiers, the investigators prepared the TCRbeta library. TCRdb redid the calling of the PCR reads with MiXCR, one entry per CDR3 protein. Found here are about 980,000 distinct CDR3 sequences, about 26% of them singletons; the top ten hold over 25%. This specimen belongs to a study of T-cell reconstitution after alpha-beta-depleted transplantation in children. The CDR3 extends over 14 amino acids. Per the germline V gene, CDR1 is MNHEY and CDR2 is SVGAGI. V lost 3 bases, J lost 4 bases, and 13 bases lay in between. This specimen consisted of PBMCs, mostly from graft donor cells, obtained 360 days after TCRalphabeta/CD19-depleted stem cell transplant. The chain recombines TRBV6-5 with TRBJ2-7, with TRBD1 as a possible D gene (5 bases). The TCR comes from a boy in the first two years of life who had a stem cell transplant for SCID, so the T cells may come from the graft donor. This CDR3 is CASSYTLDSYEQYF. The DNA of the CDR3 is TGTGCCAGCAGTTATACCTTAGACAGTTACGAGCAGTACTTC.